This TCR beta chain originates from a study of OX40 agonist ivuxolimab in advanced cancers. Across the whole study: Three patients showed partial responses: one hepatocellular carcinoma and two cutaneous melanoma cases. The study's findings and limits: More expanded clones were found, on average, in CD8+ than in CD4+ T cells.

Trimming took 7 bases from V and 1 from J, leaving 13 bases between them. From germline, CDR1 is MNHEY and CDR2 SMNVEV (reference sequence). This CDR3 spans 14 amino acids. Within the sample, this clone is medium-sized (0.01 to 0.1%). Its antigen is still unknown. The same CDR3 also results from other DNA sequences found in this sample. Method: immunoSEQ multiplex PCR; TCRdb's copy keeps in-frame clones and lacks some. The sample consists of tens of thousands of clones, 65% to 85% of them appearing once. The sequencing used CD4+ or CD8+ T cells sorted from blood, collected in a trial of the OX40 agonist ivuxolimab. This clonotype was sampled from an adult with an advanced solid tumor such as melanoma, head and neck, liver or kidney cancer. V usage is TRBV27 and J usage is TRBJ1-1; maybe TRBD1 (6 bases). CDR3 amino acids: CASNRQGPNTEAFF. The CDR3, as DNA: TGTGCCAGCAATAGGCAGGGGCCGAACACTGAAGCTTTCTTT.